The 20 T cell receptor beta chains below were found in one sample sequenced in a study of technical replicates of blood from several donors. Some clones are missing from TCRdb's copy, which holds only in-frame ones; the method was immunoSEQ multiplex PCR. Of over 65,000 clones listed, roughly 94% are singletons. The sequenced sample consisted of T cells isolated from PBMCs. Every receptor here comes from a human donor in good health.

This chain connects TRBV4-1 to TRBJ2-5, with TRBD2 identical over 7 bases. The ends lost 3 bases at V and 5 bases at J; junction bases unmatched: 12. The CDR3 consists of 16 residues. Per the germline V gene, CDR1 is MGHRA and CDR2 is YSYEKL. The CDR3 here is CASSHLAGTPVETQYF. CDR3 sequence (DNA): TGCGCCAGCAGCCACTTAGCGGGTACCCCCGTGGAGACCCAGTACTTC.

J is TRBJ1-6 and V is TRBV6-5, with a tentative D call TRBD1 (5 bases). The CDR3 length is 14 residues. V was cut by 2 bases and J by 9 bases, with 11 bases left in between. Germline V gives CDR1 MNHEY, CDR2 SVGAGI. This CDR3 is CASSYGGNGSPLHF. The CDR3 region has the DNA TGTGCCAGCAGTTACGGGGGGAATGGTTCACCCCTCCACTTT.

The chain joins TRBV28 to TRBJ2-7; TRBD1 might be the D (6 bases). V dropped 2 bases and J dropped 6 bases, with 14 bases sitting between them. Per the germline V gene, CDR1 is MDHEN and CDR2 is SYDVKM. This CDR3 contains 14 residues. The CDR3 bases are TGTGCCAGCAGTTTAAGGGGGAACGGTTTCGAGCAGTACTTC. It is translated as CASSLRGNGFEQYF.

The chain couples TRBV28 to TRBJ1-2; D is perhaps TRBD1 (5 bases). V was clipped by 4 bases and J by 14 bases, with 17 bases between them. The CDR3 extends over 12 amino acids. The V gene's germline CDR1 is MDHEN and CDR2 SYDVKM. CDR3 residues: CASSYTSTASTF. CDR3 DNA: TGTGCCAGCAGTTACACCTCGACAGCTAGTACCTTC.

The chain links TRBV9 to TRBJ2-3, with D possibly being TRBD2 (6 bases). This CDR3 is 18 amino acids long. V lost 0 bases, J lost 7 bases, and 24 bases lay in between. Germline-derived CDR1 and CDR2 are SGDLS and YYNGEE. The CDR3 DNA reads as TGTGCCAGCAGCGTAGAATCCCTCTGGGACTCTCTCACGAATACGCAGTATTTT. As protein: CASSVESLWDSLTNTQYF. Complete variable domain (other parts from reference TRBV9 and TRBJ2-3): DSGVTQTPKHLITATGQRVTLRCSPRSGDLSVYWYQQSLDQGLQFLIQYYNGEERAKGNILERFSAQQFPDLHSELNLSSLELGDSALYFCASSVESLWDSLTNTQYFGPGTRLTVL.

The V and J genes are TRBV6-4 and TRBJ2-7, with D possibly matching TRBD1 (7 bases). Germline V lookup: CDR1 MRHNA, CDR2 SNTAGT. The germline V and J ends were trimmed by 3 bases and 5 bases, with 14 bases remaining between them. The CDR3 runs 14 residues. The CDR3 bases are TGTGCCAGCAGTGAGGTCAGGGGGGACCACGAGCAGTACTTC. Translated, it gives CASSEVRGDHEQYF.

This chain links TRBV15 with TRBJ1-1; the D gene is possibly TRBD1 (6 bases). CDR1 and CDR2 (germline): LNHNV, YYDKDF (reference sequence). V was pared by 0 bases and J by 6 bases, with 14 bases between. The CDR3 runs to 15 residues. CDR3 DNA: TGTGCCACCAGCAGAGAAGAAGGGGGGGCGCCTGAAGCTTTCTTT. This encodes CATSREEGGAPEAFF.

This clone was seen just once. CDR3 nucleotides: TGTGCCAGCAGCTTAGGGGCAGGGAATCCCACAGATACGCAGTATTTT. Its protein product is CASSLGAGNPTDTQYF. The V call is TRBV7-6, the J call TRBJ2-3; D may be TRBD1 (5 bases). There are 16 residues in the CDR3. The V gene lost 1 base and the J gene lost 2 bases, with 13 bases spanning the gap. Germline V gene data show CDR1 as SGHVS and CDR2 as FNYEAQ.

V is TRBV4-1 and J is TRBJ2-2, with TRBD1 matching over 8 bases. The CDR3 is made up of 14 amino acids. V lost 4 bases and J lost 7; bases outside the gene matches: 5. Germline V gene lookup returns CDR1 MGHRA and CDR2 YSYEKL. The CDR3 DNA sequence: TGCGCCAGCAGCCCTCCTGGACAGGGCGGGGAGCTGTTTTTT. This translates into CASSPPGQGGELFF.

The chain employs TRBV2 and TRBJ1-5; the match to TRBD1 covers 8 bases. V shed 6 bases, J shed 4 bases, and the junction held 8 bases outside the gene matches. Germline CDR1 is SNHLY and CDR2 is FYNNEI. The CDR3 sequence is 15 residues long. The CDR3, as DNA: TGTGCCAGCAGCGGGACTACAGGGGGAAATCAGCCCCAGCATTTT. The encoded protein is CASSGTTGGNQPQHF.

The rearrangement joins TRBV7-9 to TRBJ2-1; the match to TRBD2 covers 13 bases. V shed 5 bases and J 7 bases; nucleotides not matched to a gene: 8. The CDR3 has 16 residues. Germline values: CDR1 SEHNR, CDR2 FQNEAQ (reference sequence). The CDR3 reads CASSMWTSGSSNEQFF. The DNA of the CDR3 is TGTGCCAGCAGCATGTGGACTAGCGGGAGTTCGAATGAGCAGTTCTTC. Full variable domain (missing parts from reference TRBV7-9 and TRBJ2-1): DTGVSQNPRHKITKRGQNVTFRCDPISEHNRLYWYRQTLGQGPEFLTYFQNEAQLEKSRLLSDRFSAERPKGSFSTLEIQRTEQGDSAMYLCASSMWTSGSSNEQFFGPGTRLTVL.

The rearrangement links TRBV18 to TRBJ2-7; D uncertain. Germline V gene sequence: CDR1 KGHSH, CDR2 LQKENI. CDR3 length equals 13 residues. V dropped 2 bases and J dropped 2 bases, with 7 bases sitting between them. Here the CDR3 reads CASSPTETYEQYF. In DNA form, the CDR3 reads TGTGCCAGCTCACCAACTGAAACCTACGAGCAGTACTTC.

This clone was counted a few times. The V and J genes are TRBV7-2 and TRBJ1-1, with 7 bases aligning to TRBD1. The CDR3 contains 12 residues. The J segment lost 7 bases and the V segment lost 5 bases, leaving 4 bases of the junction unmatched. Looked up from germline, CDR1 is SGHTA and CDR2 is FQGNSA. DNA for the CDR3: TGTGCCAGCAGCGTAGGACAGGTTGAAGCTTTCTTT. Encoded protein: CASSVGQVEAFF.

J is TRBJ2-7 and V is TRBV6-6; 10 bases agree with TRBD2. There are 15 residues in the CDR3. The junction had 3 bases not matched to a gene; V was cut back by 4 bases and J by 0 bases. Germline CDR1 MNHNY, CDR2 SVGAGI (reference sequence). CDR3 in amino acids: CASSFTSGASYEQYF. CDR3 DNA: TGTGCCAGCAGTTTCACTAGCGGGGCCTCCTACGAGCAGTACTTC.

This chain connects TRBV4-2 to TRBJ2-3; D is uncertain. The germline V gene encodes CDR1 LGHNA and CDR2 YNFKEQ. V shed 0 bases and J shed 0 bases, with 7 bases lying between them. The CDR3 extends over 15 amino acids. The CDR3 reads CASSQDPVSTDTQYF. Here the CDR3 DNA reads TGTGCCAGCAGCCAAGATCCAGTTAGCACAGATACGCAGTATTTT.

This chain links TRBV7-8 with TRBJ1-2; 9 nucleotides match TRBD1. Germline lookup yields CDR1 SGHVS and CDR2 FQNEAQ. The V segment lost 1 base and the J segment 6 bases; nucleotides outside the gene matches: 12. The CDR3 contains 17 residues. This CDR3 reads CASSLDRGQERGDGYTF. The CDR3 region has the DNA TGTGCCAGCAGCTTAGACAGGGGGCAGGAGAGAGGAGATGGCTACACCTTC.

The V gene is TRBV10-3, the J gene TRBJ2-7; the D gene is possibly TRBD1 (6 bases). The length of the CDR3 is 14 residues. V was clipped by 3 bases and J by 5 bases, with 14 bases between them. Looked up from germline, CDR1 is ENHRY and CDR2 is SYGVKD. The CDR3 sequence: CAISDGLAGDEQYF. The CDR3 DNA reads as TGTGCCATCAGTGATGGGCTCGCAGGGGACGAGCAGTACTTC.

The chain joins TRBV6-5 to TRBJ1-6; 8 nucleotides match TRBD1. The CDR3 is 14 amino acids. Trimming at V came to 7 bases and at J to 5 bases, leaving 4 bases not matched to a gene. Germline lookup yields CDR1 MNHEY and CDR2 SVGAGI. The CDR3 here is CASTADRDNSPLHF. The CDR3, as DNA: TGTGCCAGCACCGCGGACAGGGATAATTCACCCCTCCACTTT.

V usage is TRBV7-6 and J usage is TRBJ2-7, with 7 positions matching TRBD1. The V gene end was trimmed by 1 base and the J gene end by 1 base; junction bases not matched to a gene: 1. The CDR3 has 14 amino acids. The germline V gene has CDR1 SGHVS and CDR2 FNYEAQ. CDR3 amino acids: CASSLGDSSYEQYF. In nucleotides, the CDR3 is TGTGCCAGCAGCTTAGGGGACAGTTCCTACGAGCAGTACTTC.

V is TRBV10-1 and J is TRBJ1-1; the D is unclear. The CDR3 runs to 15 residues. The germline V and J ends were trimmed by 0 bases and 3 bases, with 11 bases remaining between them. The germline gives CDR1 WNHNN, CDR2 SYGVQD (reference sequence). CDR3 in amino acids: CASSESQWRDTEAFF. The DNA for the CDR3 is TGCGCCAGCAGTGAGTCGCAATGGAGGGACACTGAAGCTTTCTTT.